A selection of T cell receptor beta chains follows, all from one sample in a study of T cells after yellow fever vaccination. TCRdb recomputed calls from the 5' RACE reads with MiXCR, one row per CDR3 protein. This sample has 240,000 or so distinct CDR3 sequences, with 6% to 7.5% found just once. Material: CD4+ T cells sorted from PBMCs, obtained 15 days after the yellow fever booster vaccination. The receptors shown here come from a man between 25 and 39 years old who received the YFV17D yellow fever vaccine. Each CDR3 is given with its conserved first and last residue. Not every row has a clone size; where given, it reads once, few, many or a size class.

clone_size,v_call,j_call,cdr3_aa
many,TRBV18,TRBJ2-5,CASSLNIMQETQYF
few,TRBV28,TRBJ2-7,CASSSGQSWEQYF
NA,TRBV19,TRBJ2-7,CASSFASSYEQYF
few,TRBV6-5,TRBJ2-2,CASSYSWLAGAVGELFF
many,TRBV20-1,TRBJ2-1,CSAWSGTANNEQFF
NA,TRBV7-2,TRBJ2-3,CASSLVGTRGDTQYF
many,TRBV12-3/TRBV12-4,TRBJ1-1,CASVRQGDGTAFF
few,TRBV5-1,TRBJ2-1,CASSLSSNEQFF
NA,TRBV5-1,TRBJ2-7,CASSLAGTGHYEQHF
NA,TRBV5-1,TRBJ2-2,CASSLGDLTGELFF
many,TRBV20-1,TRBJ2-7,CSASPGQGRSYEQYF
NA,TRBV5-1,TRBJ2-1,CASSLMGSVEVEQFF
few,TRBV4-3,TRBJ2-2,CASTSKSPTFENTGELFF
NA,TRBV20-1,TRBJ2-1,CSASTGTAGRNEQFF
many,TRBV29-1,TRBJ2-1,CSVGGSGLYNEQFF
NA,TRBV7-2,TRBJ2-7,CASSLASDSYSSYEQYF
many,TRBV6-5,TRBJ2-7,CASVTGGVGYYEQYF
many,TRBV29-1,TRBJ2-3,CSVQTSGATDTQYF
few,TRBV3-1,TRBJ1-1,CASSQVAGNTEAFF
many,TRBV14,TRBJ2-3,CASSQEPMGIVDTQYF
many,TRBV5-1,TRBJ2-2,CASSLVGTGVAGELFF
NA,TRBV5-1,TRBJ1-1,CASSMPGRQNLNTEAFF
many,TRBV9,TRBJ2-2,CASSEGLNTGELFF
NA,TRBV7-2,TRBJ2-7,CASSFDRTAAYEQYF
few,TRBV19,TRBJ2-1,CASTPRGGRSYNEQFF
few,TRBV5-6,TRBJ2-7,CASSLGWTVSYEQYF
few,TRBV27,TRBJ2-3,CASSLSNRATDTQYF
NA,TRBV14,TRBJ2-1,CASSPASVLARARYNEQFF
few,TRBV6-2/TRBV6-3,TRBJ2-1,CASRGTSVSEQFF
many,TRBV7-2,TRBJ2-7,CASSLAPGPYEQYF
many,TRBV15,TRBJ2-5,CATSRDPGLQETQYF
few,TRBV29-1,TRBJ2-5,CSVEPTGGKTQYF
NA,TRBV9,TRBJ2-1,CASSAAGVENNEQFF
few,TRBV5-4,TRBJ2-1,CASSPRDRVHEQFF
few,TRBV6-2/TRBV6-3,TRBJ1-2,CASSSGRNYGYTF
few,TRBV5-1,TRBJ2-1,CASSLTSRNEQFF
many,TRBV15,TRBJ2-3,CATSTGSSSGRTDTQYF
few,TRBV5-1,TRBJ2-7,CASSPPNRGIDEQYF
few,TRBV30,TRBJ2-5,CAWSVGTAGETQYF
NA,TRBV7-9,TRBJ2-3,CASSFTGGRDDTQYF
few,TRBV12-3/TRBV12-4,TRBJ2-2,CASSLGTGAPGELFF
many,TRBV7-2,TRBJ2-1,CASSLGPGPHNYNEQFF